Listed below are T cell receptor beta chains from one sample, sequenced in a study of identical twins. From the 5' RACE reads, TCRdb called clonotypes with MiXCR, one entry per CDR3 protein. Here the sample spans about 530,000 distinct CDR3 sequences, around 22% being singletons. The sample was also reused in another study, on yellow fever vaccine responses in identical twins.

Sequencing input: CD4+ T cells sorted from blood. These TCRs come from a woman aged 18-30 years in good health. Both conserved end residues are part of each CDR3. A D gene is named only where the DNA matches it firmly. The size of a clone is reported for some rows only, either as once, few or many, or as a class for expanded clones.

.	TRBJ2-3	TRBV27	.	TGTGCCAGCAGTTTATGGGCAATATCATCCCCCACAGATACGCAGTATTTT	CASSLWAISSPTDTQYF
many	TRBJ2-7	TRBV2	.	TGTGCCAGCAGTGTCGGCGGGACCACCTACGAGCAGTACTTC	CASSVGGTTYEQYF
few	TRBJ2-2	TRBV24-1	TRBD1	TGTGCCACCAGTGACCCAGACAGGGATCGGAACACCGGGGAGCTGTTTTTT	CATSDPDRDRNTGELFF
many	TRBJ2-3	TRBV5-1	.	TGCGCCAGCAGCTCAGCGACTACCCATGCAGATACGCAGTATTTT	CASSSATTHADTQYF
.	TRBJ1-2	TRBV12-3/TRBV12-4	.	TGTGCCAGCAGTACTAAACCGGGAACAAACTATGGCTACACCTTC	CASSTKPGTNYGYTF
.	TRBJ2-1	TRBV2	.	TGTGCCAGCAGTCCGAGTCAAGGGGCGCGTGGTGAGCAGTTCTTC	CASSPSQGARGEQFF
.	TRBJ2-5	TRBV20-1	TRBD2	TGCAGTGCTAGAACTAGCGTAGAGACCCAGTACTTC	CSARTSVETQYF
few	TRBJ2-1	TRBV12-3/TRBV12-4	TRBD2	TGTGCCACCGGCGGGAGTCCCTCCAATGAGCAGTTCTTC	CATGGSPSNEQFF
.	TRBJ2-1	TRBV12-3/TRBV12-4	TRBD2	TGTGCCAGCAGACATAGCGGGGGAATTTATGAGCAGTTCTTC	CASRHSGGIYEQFF
.	TRBJ2-3	TRBV6-1	.	TGTGCCAGCAGTGAAGGAAGTTCCACAGATACGCAGTATTTT	CASSEGSSTDTQYF
.	TRBJ1-6	TRBV6-2/TRBV6-3	TRBD1	TGTGCCAGCAGTTACAAGGACAGGGTGAATTCACCCCTCCACTTT	CASSYKDRVNSPLHF
.	TRBJ2-3	TRBV5-1	.	TGCGCCAGCAGCCCTGGGAAGCGGTTTCCCACAGATACGCAGTATTTT	CASSPGKRFPTDTQYF
.	TRBJ2-1	TRBV7-2	.	TGTGCCAGCAGCTTTCCCCCCTACAATGAGCAGTTCTTC	CASSFPPYNEQFF
few	TRBJ2-3	TRBV11-1	.	TGTGCCAGCAGCTTAGCCGAGGGATCGTTTGTGGGCGGCAGCACAGATACGCAGTATTTT	CASSLAEGSFVGGSTDTQYF
few	TRBJ2-5	TRBV20-1	.	TGCAGTGCTAAACCTCAAGAGACCCAGTACTTC	CSAKPQETQYF
few	TRBJ2-1	TRBV9	TRBD2	TGTGCCAGCAGCCCCGCCCTTAGCGGGACGAGGGGGGGCGAGCAGTTCTTC	CASSPALSGTRGGEQFF
.	TRBJ1-1	TRBV20-1	.	TGCAGTGCCCACGGGGGGCTAAACACTGAAGCTTTCTTT	CSAHGGLNTEAFF
few	TRBJ2-1	TRBV28	.	TGTGCCAGCAGTTTGGGGGGGGCCCAGGCATACAATGAGCAGTTCTTC	CASSLGGAQAYNEQFF
many	TRBJ2-2	TRBV10-3	.	TGTGCCATCAGTGACAGAAACACCGGGGAGCTGTTTTTT	CAISDRNTGELFF
.	TRBJ2-7	TRBV3-1	.	TGTGCCAGCAGCCAAGAACTTCAGGGTCCCGTCTACGAGCAGTACTTC	CASSQELQGPVYEQYF
.	TRBJ1-6	TRBV5-1	TRBD1	TGCGCCAGCAGCTTGTCCGACAGGGGGGGTTCACCCCTCCACTTT	CASSLSDRGGSPLHF
few	TRBJ1-4	TRBV4-1	.	TGCGCCAGCAGCCCTCTAGGGGTTAATGAAAAACTGTTTTTT	CASSPLGVNEKLFF
.	TRBJ2-7	TRBV5-1	.	TGCGCCAGCAGCCGGGGTAGTTTCGACTCCTACGAGCAGTACTTC	CASSRGSFDSYEQYF
.	TRBJ1-1	TRBV7-6	.	TGTGCCAGCAGCGCAGGGAGGAACACTGAAGCTTTCTTT	CASSAGRNTEAFF
few	TRBJ1-4	TRBV5-5	.	TGTGCCAGCAGCCTCGGCCGGGGGTCTGTTGAAAAACTGTTTTTT	CASSLGRGSVEKLFF
.	TRBJ2-2	TRBV24-1	TRBD1	TGTGCCACCGGAGGAGACAGGGAGACCGGGGAGCTGTTTTTT	CATGGDRETGELFF
.	TRBJ2-7	TRBV12-3/TRBV12-4	.	TGTGCCAGCAGTTTATTCGGGGGAATCACCTACGAGCAGTACTTC	CASSLFGGITYEQYF
.	TRBJ2-5	TRBV6-1	TRBD2	TGTGCCAGCAGTGAACCACTTGTAAATGGGCTAGCGGGGGGAGAGACCCAGTACTTC	CASSEPLVNGLAGGETQYF
many	TRBJ1-1	TRBV20-1	TRBD1	TGCAGTGCTAGAGCCGGGACAGCGAACACTGAAGCTTTCTTT	CSARAGTANTEAFF
few	TRBJ1-1	TRBV5-1	.	TGCGCCAGCAGCTTGGCCGCCGGGACTTTGAACACTGAAGCTTTCTTT	CASSLAAGTLNTEAFF
.	TRBJ1-3	TRBV6-5	TRBD1	TGTGCCAGCAGTTACGGCGGGGCCGGGACAGGGAGTCGAAACACCATATATTTT	CASSYGGAGTGSRNTIYF
few	TRBJ1-4	TRBV27	.	TGTGCCAGCAGACCCGTCAGGGTTAACGGGGCTAATGAAAAACTGTTTTTT	CASRPVRVNGANEKLFF
.	TRBJ2-1	TRBV3-1	TRBD2	TGTGCCAGCAGCAAAGGTTCGGGGGGGCCCGAACTTACCTACAATGAGCAGTTCTTC	CASSKGSGGPELTYNEQFF
few	TRBJ1-2	TRBV5-1	.	TGCGCCAGCAGTTCCACTAACTATGGCTACACCTTC	CASSSTNYGYTF
.	TRBJ2-1	TRBV7-2	.	TGTGCCAGCAGCTTAGAGGGGGGGCTTAGGAATGAGCAGTTCTTC	CASSLEGGLRNEQFF
.	TRBJ2-5	TRBV4-1	.	TGCGCCAGCAGCCAAGATCCCCAGGGGGGGGGGAACCAAGAGACCCAGTACTTC	CASSQDPQGGGNQETQYF
few	TRBJ1-1	TRBV6-1	.	TGTGCCAGCAGCCGCTTGGGGGGGGACACTGAAGCTTTCTTT	CASSRLGGDTEAFF
few	TRBJ1-2	TRBV7-8	.	TGTGCCAGCAGCTTCGCAGGGGTGGATTATGGCTACACCTTC	CASSFAGVDYGYTF
few	TRBJ1-2	TRBV20-1	TRBD1	TGCAGTGCTAGGGACAGGGTTTCGACCGGCTACACCTTC	CSARDRVSTGYTF
.	TRBJ2-4	TRBV11-2	TRBD1	TGTGCCAGCAGCTTTATGTTCCAGGGGGCTGCCAAAAACATTCAGTACTTC	CASSFMFQGAAKNIQYF
once	TRBJ1-5	TRBV10-2	.	TGCGCCACCACATCGGGACATCCTTATAGCAATCAGCCCCAGCATTTT	CATTSGHPYSNQPQHF
.	TRBJ2-5	TRBV7-6	.	TGTGCCAGCAGCTTAGCGAGAGTCTCCGGGTCCCAAGAGACCCAGTACTTC	CASSLARVSGSQETQYF
few	TRBJ2-7	TRBV12-3/TRBV12-4	TRBD2	TGTGCCAGCAGTGTGCTAGCGGCCCCACGGGGGCAGTACTTC	CASSVLAAPRGQYF
few	TRBJ1-1	TRBV12-3/TRBV12-4	TRBD1	TGTGCCAGCAGTTTAGCTGGGACAGGGGGCGCGGCTTTCTTT	CASSLAGTGGAAFF
few	TRBJ2-1	TRBV10-3	.	TGTGCCACCCGGACAGAGGTGGATGAGCAGTTCTTC	CATRTEVDEQFF